The 21 T cell receptor beta chains given below trace back to one sample, sequenced in a study of early T cells in non-severe SARS-CoV-2 infection. Each CDR3 protein is one row after TCRdb ran MiXCR on the 5' RACE reads. The repertoire consists of fewer than 130,000 distinct CDR3 sequences, with over 9.5% occurring once and the leading ten covering 3.5% to 4%. Sequencing used whole blood, obtained at baseline. All receptors come from an adult who was a healthcare worker with PCR-confirmed SARS-CoV-2 infection or an uninfected control (not recorded which).

This clonotype showed up just a few times. V is TRBV28 and J is TRBJ1-2; TRBD1 aligns across 11 bases. The CDR3 has 15 amino acids. Germline loops: CDR1 MDHEN, CDR2 SYDVKM. After removal of 5 bases from V and 4 bases from J, the junction contained 6 bases not matched to a gene. CDR3 loop: CASSRPGTGGYGYTF. In nucleotides, the CDR3 is TGTGCCAGCAGTCGCCCCGGGACAGGGGGCTATGGCTACACCTTC.

This clonotype was seen a few times. The V gene is TRBV6-6, the J gene TRBJ2-7, with a possible D match to TRBD1 (5 bases). V lost 8 bases to trimming and J lost 4 bases, with 12 bases between them. The germline gives CDR1 MNHNY, CDR2 SVGAGI (reference sequence). This CDR3 has 12 residues. The CDR3 here is CASSQGWYEQYF. CDR3 nucleotides: TGTGCCAGCTCGCAGGGATGGTACGAGCAGTACTTC.

The chain links TRBV20-1 to TRBJ1-1; 7 nucleotides agree with TRBD1. Germline CDR1 and CDR2: DFQATT and SNEGSKA (reference sequence). The CDR3 consists of 13 residues. After removal of 6 bases from V and 10 bases from J, the junction contained 14 bases not matched to a gene. The CDR3 spells CSATRTGFRTAFF. The CDR3 DNA reads as TGCAGTGCCACCAGGACAGGTTTTCGAACAGCTTTCTTT.

Written as DNA, the CDR3 is TGTGCCAGCAGCGCTAGTTGGGGTTACTCGAACACCGGGGAGCTGTTTTTT. It specifies CASSASWGYSNTGELFF. This rearrangement joins TRBV5-4 to TRBJ2-2; D not certain. CDR1 and CDR2 from the germline V gene are SGHNT and YYREEE (reference sequence). The CDR3 consists of 17 residues. Trimming shortened V by 4 bases and J by 0 bases, and 16 bases separated the two germline ends.

There are many counts of this clonotype. The chain couples TRBV5-1 to TRBJ2-7; TRBD1 matches at 7 bases. This CDR3 comprises 14 residues. V was pared by 4 bases and J by 2 bases, with 6 bases of the junction left unmatched. The germline V gene encodes CDR1 SGHRS and CDR2 YFSETQ. CDR3 loop: CASSPTDRAYEQYF. The DNA for the CDR3 is TGCGCCAGCAGCCCAACTGACAGGGCCTACGAGCAGTACTTC.

The chain joins TRBV10-2 to TRBJ1-6; D call uncertain. Germline V lookup: CDR1 WSHSY, CDR2 SAAADI. V was trimmed by 3 bases and J by 8 bases, leaving 14 bases between them. The CDR3 has 15 residues. CDR3 loop: CASSDGRLSDSPLHF. In DNA form, the CDR3 reads TGCGCCAGCAGTGACGGGCGGCTTTCGGATTCACCCCTCCACTTT.

This clonotype was counted ten times or more. V and J are TRBV3-1 and TRBJ2-3; TRBD2 matches 8 bases. J lost 5 bases, V lost 0 bases, and 7 bases had no gene match. The CDR3 sequence is 16 residues long. Germline values: CDR1 LGHDT, CDR2 YNNKEL (reference sequence). The CDR3 sequence: CASSQELRGGRDTQYF. Here the CDR3 DNA reads TGTGCCAGCAGCCAAGAACTACGGGGGGGAAGAGATACGCAGTATTTT.

This clonotype was recorded at least ten times. V usage is TRBV5-1 and J usage is TRBJ1-4; TRBD1 matches 8 bases. Germline V gene lookup returns CDR1 SGHRS and CDR2 YFSETQ. V shed 3 bases and J 0 bases; nucleotides not matched to a gene: 1. The CDR3 covers 15 residues. CDR3 loop: CASSSTGATNEKLFF. DNA for the CDR3: TGCGCCAGCAGCTCGACAGGGGCAACTAATGAAAAACTGTTTTTT.

This clonotype was observed a handful of times. Compared with germline, one end of the junction differs, possibly owing to a read error. This chain links TRBV29-1 with TRBJ1-2, with 10 bases matching TRBD1. This CDR3 contains 13 residues. The germline V gene encodes CDR1 SQVTM and CDR2 ANQGSEA. The CDR3: CSVEAGTGVPFRF. CDR3 bases: TGCAGCGTTGAAGCCGGGACAGGGGTTCCTTTTCGCTTC.

This clonotype has only a few counts. The genes are TRBV6-1 and TRBJ2-5, with unresolved D. CDR3 length: 13 amino acids. V lost 4 bases, J lost 1 base, and 7 bases lay in between. The germline gives CDR1 MNHNS, CDR2 SASEGT. The DNA of the CDR3 is TGTGCCAGCAGTGCACAGCTCCAAGAGACCCAGTACTTC. This translates into CASSAQLQETQYF.

The chain's CDR3 is CSATSGYSPLHF. In DNA form, the CDR3 reads TGCAGTGCTACTTCAGGGTATTCACCCCTCCACTTT. This chain connects TRBV20-1 to TRBJ1-6; D perhaps matches TRBD1 (5 bases). This CDR3 has 12 amino acids. The V and J ends lost 4 bases and 8 bases respectively, with 9 bases between them. Per the germline V gene, CDR1 is DFQATT and CDR2 is SNEGSKA (reference sequence).

This clonotype was seen only a few times. J is TRBJ2-3 and V is TRBV2; no clear D gene. The CDR3 runs to 15 residues. V lost 4 bases, J lost 2 bases, and 13 bases lay in between. Germline-derived CDR1 and CDR2 are SNHLY and FYNNEI. The CDR3 DNA reads TGTGCCAGCAGTGCGGCACTTGGGGTCACAGATACGCAGTATTTT. It codes for CASSAALGVTDTQYF.

This chain joins TRBV2 and TRBJ1-2; 10 nucleotides line up with TRBD1. This CDR3 is built from 16 residues. J gave up 3 bases and V 3 bases, and 7 bases lay outside the gene matches. CDR1 and CDR2 (germline): SNHLY, FYNNEI. In nucleotides, the CDR3 is TGTGCCAGCAGTGACCCGACTGGACAGGGGGACTATGGCTACACCTTC. Its protein product is CASSDPTGQGDYGYTF.

The gene calls are TRBV10-3 and TRBJ2-7, with D perhaps TRBD2 (5 bases). The CDR3 is 14 amino acids. The V gene's germline CDR1 is ENHRY and CDR2 SYGVKD. Trimming left V 0 bases short and J 2 bases short, with 8 bases between. In nucleotides, the CDR3 is TGTGCCATCAGTGAGTCGGCCGGGGCCTACGAGCAGTACTTC. Translation: CAISESAGAYEQYF.

The chain has TRBV27 and TRBJ1-5, with D tentatively TRBD1 (5 bases). Per the germline V gene, CDR1 is MNHEY and CDR2 is SMNVEV (reference sequence). The CDR3 runs to 17 residues. Trimming cost V 4 bases and J 5 bases, with 21 bases left between them. CDR3 DNA: TGTGCCAGCAGTTCTTTAGGTGGGGCAGGGAGGGATCAGCCCCAGCATTTT. As protein: CASSSLGGAGRDQPQHF.

In this sample, this clonotype turned up a few times. This chain uses TRBV6-1 with TRBJ2-1, with a tentative D call TRBD2 (5 bases). Trimming removed 5 bases at V and 2 bases at J, with 10 bases between. The CDR3 is made up of 14 amino acids. Per the germline V gene, CDR1 is MNHNS and CDR2 is SASEGT. The CDR3 loop is CASSSTGTYNEQFF. The CDR3 DNA reads as TGTGCCAGCAGTTCCACCGGGACCTACAATGAGCAGTTCTTC.

This chain uses TRBV28 with TRBJ2-2; D possibly matches TRBD1 or TRBD2 (5 bases each). Deletions cut 3 bases from V and 11 bases from J, with 7 bases between. The CDR3 extends over 11 amino acids. Germline V gene data show CDR1 as MDHEN and CDR2 as SYDVKM. The CDR3, as DNA: TGTGCCAGCAGTTTCCGGGACGAGCTGTTTTTT. Its translation: CASSFRDELFF.

V gene TRBV12-3 or TRBV12-4 combines with J gene TRBJ1-3; no clear D gene. The V and J ends lost 1 base and 4 bases respectively, with 5 bases between them. The CDR3 consists of 13 residues. The CDR3 here is CASSLVGGNTIYF. The CDR3 DNA is TGTGCCAGCAGTTTAGTTGGAGGAAACACCATATATTTT.

The J gene is TRBJ2-7, the V gene TRBV28; perhaps TRBD2 as D (6 bases). There are 13 residues in the CDR3. V lost 7 bases and J 2 bases, leaving 12 bases between the germline ends. Germline assignment: CDR1 MDHEN and CDR2 SYDVKM. The DNA for the CDR3 is TGTGCCAGCAAGTTGGGGGGTACCTACGAGCAGTACTTC. It translates to CASKLGGTYEQYF.

This clonotype came up a few times. DNA of the CDR3: TGTGCCAGCAGCTTGTACGGGGCGAACACCGGGGAGCTGTTTTTT. It codes for CASSLYGANTGELFF. This chain links TRBV5-6 with TRBJ2-2, with D possibly matching TRBD2 (5 bases). V was trimmed by 1 base and J by 0 bases, leaving 7 bases between them. Germline CDR1 reads SGHDT; CDR2 reads YYEEEE. This CDR3 is 15 amino acids long.

This clonotype was detected many times. This chain connects TRBV30 to TRBJ1-6; D gene ambiguous. V gave up 2 bases and J gave up 7 bases, with 12 bases separating them. Germline V gives CDR1 GTSNPN, CDR2 SVGIG (reference sequence). CDR3 size: 14 residues. CDR3 coding DNA: TGTGCCTGGAGTTACGACCCAGGAAATTCACCCCTCCACTTT. As protein: CAWSYDPGNSPLHF.